This TCR beta chain originates from a study of cytomegalovirus exposure and HLA in healthy donors. Broader study findings: Reports credit the classifier with highly specific, highly sensitive diagnosis of cytomegalovirus status. Later analysis indicated greater clonal expansion among HLA-associated TCR beta chains than among equally common other chains. Most of the CMV-associated TCR beta chains (in a later analysis) appeared to be HLA-restricted. Most observed TCR sequences were rare, whereas some public TCRs were detected in many donors.

This CDR3 spans 14 amino acids. CDR1 and CDR2 (germline): SGHRS, YFSETQ. On this clone itself: Its specificity is not known.

13 Jbeta primers and 60 Vbeta primers were used for the PCR. Profiling relied on immunoSEQ multiplex PCR, and the TCRdb table lists in-frame clones only, not all of them. The sample records about 80,000 clones, 62% being singletons. The chain recombines TRBV5-1 with TRBJ2-5; 11 nucleotides match TRBD2. The assigned J gene may be wrong: the sequence end matches TRBJ2-7 better. The sample consisted of PBMCs. The source is a male donor in good health and CMV-seropositive. The CDR3 loop is CASSLTSGGNEQYF. DNA for the CDR3: TGCGCCAGCAGCTTGACTAGCGGGGGAAACGAGCAGTACTTC.